The sequence of this TCR beta chain was determined in a study of shared clonotypes between healthy human individuals. The CDR3 contains 14 residues. V lost 5 bases and J 0 bases, leaving 11 bases between the germline ends. The germline V gene encodes CDR1 MDHEN and CDR2 SYDVKM. TCRdb's table, derived via immunoSEQ multiplex PCR, lists solely in-frame clones and lacks some. The table includes approximately 2.1 million clones, 85% to 95% detected once. With regard to this clone: Different DNA sequences within this sample yield the same CDR3.

The source material was naive CD4+ T cells from PBMCs. Subset here: CD45RA+ positively selected. V and J are TRBV28 and TRBJ2-7; D gene uncertain. The source of this sequence is a man aged 18 to 30 in good health. Some clones in this sample may be carry-over from other donors' samples. CDR3 in DNA: TGTGCCAGCAGTCGTACGGGTAGCTCCTACGAGCAGTACTTC. Translating gives CASSRTGSSYEQYF.